Ten or more counts support the clone carrying this TCR beta chain. These data come from a study of T cells in Graves' hyperthyroidism and ophthalmopathy. Study background: Peripheral blood was collected at initial diagnosis, before any treatment.

Orbital computed tomography, thyroid ultrasound, serum thyroxine and TRAb, and clinical symptoms together informed the diagnoses. The investigators amplified TCR beta CDR3 regions from RNA transcripts. A set of HTBI primers served as the primers for a first-round RT-PCR of the TCR CDR3. TCRdb reprocessed the multiplex PCR reads via MiXCR and lists one record per CDR3 protein. The sample contains about 640,000 distinct CDR3 sequences, more than 12% of which appear only once. The receptor's source is a woman between 45 and 65 years old with Graves' ophthalmopathy. Sequenced input: blood.

The CDR3 nucleotides are TGCGCCAGCAGCTTGGCTAAGACTAGTATCGATGAGCAGTTCTTC. It encodes CASSLAKTSIDEQFF. The chain links TRBV5-1 to TRBJ2-1, with D possibly being TRBD2 (6 bases). CDR1 SGHRS and CDR2 YFSETQ come from the germline V gene. V was pared by 0 bases and J by 8 bases, with 15 bases between. This CDR3 has 15 residues.